Included here is one TCR beta chain sequence, with context. Its target is not known. In germline, CDR1 is MNHEY, CDR2 SMNVEV (reference sequence). The CDR3 extends over 16 amino acids. Unmatched junction bases numbered 5, after V lost 4 bases and J lost 3 bases. Some clones are missing from TCRdb's copy, which holds only in-frame ones; the method was immunoSEQ multiplex PCR. The sample has 140,000 to 150,000 clones; 93% are singletons. The sample belongs to a study of T cell responses to AZD1222 COVID-19 vaccine. Looking at the study overall: Second-dose intervals of approximately 4 or approximately 12 weeks were pooled.

Points from the study as a whole: Sampling captured repertoires only after the peak T cell response. At baseline, just 6 or 7 AZD1222 recipients tested seropositive.

Material: peripheral blood, obtained on day 0 of AZD1222 vaccination. This sequence joins TRBV27 and TRBJ2-1; 11 bases match TRBD2. The receptor comes from an adult in good health. As DNA, the CDR3 is TGTGCCAGCAGTTCGGTAGCGGGAGGGAACTACAATGAGCAGTTCTTC. It translates to CASSSVAGGNYNEQFF.